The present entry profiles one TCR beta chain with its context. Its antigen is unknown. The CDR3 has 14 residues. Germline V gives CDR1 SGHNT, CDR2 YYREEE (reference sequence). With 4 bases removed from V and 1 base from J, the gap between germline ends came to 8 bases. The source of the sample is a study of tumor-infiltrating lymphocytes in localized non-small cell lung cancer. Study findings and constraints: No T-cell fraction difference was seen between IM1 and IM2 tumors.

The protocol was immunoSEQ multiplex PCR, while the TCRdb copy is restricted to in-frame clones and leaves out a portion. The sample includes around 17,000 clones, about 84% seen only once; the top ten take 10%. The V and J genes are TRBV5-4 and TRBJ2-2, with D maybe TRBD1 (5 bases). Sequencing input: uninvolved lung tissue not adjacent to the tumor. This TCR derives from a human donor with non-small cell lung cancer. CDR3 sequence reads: CASSLGQNTGELFF. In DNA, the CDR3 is TGTGCCAGCAGCCTCGGACAGAACACCGGGGAGCTGTTTTTT. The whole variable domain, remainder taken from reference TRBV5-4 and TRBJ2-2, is ETGVTQSPTHLIKTRGQQVTLRCSSQSGHNTVSWYQQALGQGPQFIFQYYREEENGRGNFPPRFSGLQFPNYSSELNVNALELDDSALYLCASSLGQNTGELFFGEGSRLTVL.